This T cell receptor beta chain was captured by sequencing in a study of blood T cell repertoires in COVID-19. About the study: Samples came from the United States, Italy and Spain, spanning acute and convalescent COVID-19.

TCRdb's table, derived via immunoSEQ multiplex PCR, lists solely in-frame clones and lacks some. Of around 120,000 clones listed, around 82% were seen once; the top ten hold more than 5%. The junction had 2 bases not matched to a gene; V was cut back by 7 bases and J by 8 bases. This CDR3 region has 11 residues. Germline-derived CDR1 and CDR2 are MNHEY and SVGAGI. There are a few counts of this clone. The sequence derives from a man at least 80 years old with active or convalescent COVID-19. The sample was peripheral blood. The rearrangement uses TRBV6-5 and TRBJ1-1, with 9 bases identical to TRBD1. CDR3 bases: TGTGCCAGCACTACAGGGGGCGAAGCTTTCTTT. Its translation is CASTTGGEAFF.